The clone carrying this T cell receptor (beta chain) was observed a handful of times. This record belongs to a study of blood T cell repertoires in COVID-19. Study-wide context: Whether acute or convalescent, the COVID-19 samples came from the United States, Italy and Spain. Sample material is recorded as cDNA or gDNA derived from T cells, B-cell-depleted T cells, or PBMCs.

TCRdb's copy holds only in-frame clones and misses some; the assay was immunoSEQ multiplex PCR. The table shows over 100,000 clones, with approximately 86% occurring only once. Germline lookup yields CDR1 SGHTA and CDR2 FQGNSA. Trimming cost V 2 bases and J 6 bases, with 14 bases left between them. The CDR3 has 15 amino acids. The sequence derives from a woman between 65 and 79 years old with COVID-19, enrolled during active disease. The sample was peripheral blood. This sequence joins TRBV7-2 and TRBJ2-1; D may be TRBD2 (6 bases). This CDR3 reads CASSLRGVAANEQFF. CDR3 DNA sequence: TGTGCCAGCAGCTTAAGGGGCGTAGCGGCCAATGAGCAGTTCTTC.